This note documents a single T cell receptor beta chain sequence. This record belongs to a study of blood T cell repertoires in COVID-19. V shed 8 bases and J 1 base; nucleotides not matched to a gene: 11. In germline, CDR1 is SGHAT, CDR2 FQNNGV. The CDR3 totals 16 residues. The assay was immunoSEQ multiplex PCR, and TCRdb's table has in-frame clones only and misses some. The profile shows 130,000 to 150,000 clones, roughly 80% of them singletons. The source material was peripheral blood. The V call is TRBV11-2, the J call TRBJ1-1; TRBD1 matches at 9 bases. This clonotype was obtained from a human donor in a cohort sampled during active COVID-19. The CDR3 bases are TGTGCCAGCGGTCTCCGGACAGGGGCTCGGAACACTGAAGCTTTCTTT. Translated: CASGLRTGARNTEAFF.